What follows are 29 T cell receptor beta chains derived from one specimen sequenced in a study of shared clonotypes between healthy human individuals (dated by TCRdb to about 2020). For the CD8 naive samples, CD45RO-negative cells were positively selected for CCR7, yielding a CD45RA+CCR7+ population from which TemRA cells were excluded. The library was built by means of the immunoSEQ multiplex PCR assay. TCRdb took over this immuneACCESS table, retaining in-frame rearrangements with V and J assigned. Such tables are incomplete; in checked studies, under half of the missing clones stem from an unresolved V gene, and the remainder is unexplained. The sample table records 2 million or so clones; about 94% of these occur just once. Jointly, the top ten make up 1.1% of the sample. Sequenced material: naive CD8+ T cells sorted from blood. The cell subset or site label for this specimen denotes: CD45RA+CCR7+. All receptors derive from a man aged 18 to 35 in good health.

Turning to this clone: Different DNA sequences within this sample yield the same CDR3. The gene calls are TRBV9 and TRBJ1-6; no firm D call. V was trimmed by 0 bases and J by 0 bases, leaving 4 bases between them. The CDR3 length is 15 residues. Germline-derived CDR1 and CDR2 are SGDLS and YYNGEE. The CDR3 loop is CASSVDSSYNSPLHF. For the CDR3, the DNA is TGTGCCAGCAGCGTAGACAGCTCCTATAATTCACCCCTCCACTTT.

The rearrangement joins TRBV9 to TRBJ2-7; 7 nucleotides line up with TRBD1. This CDR3 contains 14 residues. V shed 3 bases, J shed 4 bases, and the junction held 7 bases outside the gene matches. In germline, CDR1 is SGDLS, CDR2 YYNGEE. In DNA, the CDR3 is TGTGCCAGCAGCGCCGGGACAGCTCAATACGAGCAGTACTTC. Translating gives CASSAGTAQYEQYF. The full variable domain, rest sourced from reference TRBV9 and TRBJ2-7, is DSGVTQTPKHLITATGQRVTLRCSPRSGDLSVYWYQQSLDQGLQFLIQYYNGEERAKGNILERFSAQQFPDLHSELNLSSLELGDSALYFCASSAGTAQYEQYFGPGTRLTVT.

V gene TRBV9 combines with J gene TRBJ1-1; no definite D call. Trimming cost V 0 bases and J 0 bases, with 9 bases left between them. CDR3 size: 15 residues. Germline CDR1 and CDR2: SGDLS and YYNGEE. The CDR3 DNA reads TGTGCCAGCAGCGTAGGAGATGCCCTGAACACTGAAGCTTTCTTT. Amino acids: CASSVGDALNTEAFF. The variable domain in full, completed from reference TRBV9 and TRBJ1-1, reads DSGVTQTPKHLITATGQRVTLRCSPRSGDLSVYWYQQSLDQGLQFLIQYYNGEERAKGNILERFSAQQFPDLHSELNLSSLELGDSALYFCASSVGDALNTEAFFGQGTRLTVV.

This clone was found once. V gene TRBV28 combines with J gene TRBJ2-7; the D is unclear. The CDR3 consists of 15 residues. V was trimmed by 3 bases and J by 0 bases, leaving 12 bases between them. Germline loops: CDR1 MDHEN, CDR2 SYDVKM. The CDR3 DNA is TGTGCCAGCAGTTTCCCCCGGGCCAGCTCCTACGAGCAGTACTTC. It codes for CASSFPRASSYEQYF.

The chain's CDR3 is CASSLRGNTEAFF. The CDR3 coding sequence is TGCGCCAGCAGCCTTCGGGGAAACACTGAAGCTTTCTTT. This chain connects TRBV4-1 to TRBJ1-1; D is unresolved. V lost 4 bases, J lost 2 bases, and 8 bases lay in between. Looked up from germline, CDR1 is MGHRA and CDR2 is YSYEKL. CDR3 length: 13 amino acids.

This rearrangement joins TRBV4-3 to TRBJ2-7, with D possibly TRBD1 on 6 matching bases. V gave up 0 bases and J gave up 5 bases, with 17 bases separating them. The CDR3 is 16 amino acids. Germline loops: CDR1 LGHNA, CDR2 YSLEER. The CDR3 bases are TGCGCCAGCAGCCAAGAGCTGGGGGCGGCGATGAACGAGCAGTACTTC. This codes for CASSQELGAAMNEQYF.

This chain joins TRBV7-2 and TRBJ2-3, with TRBD1 identical over 8 bases. V shed 4 bases and J 1 base; nucleotides not matched to a gene: 4. CDR1 and CDR2 from the germline V gene are SGHTA and FQGNSA. The CDR3 extends over 15 amino acids. CDR3 protein: CASSWATGGTDTQYF. The CDR3 DNA follows: TGTGCCAGCAGCTGGGCGACAGGGGGCACAGATACGCAGTATTTT.

The chain's CDR3 is CASSELTGSNYGYTF. Here the CDR3 DNA reads TGTGCCAGCAGTGAGCTGACAGGCTCCAACTATGGCTACACCTTC. This sequence joins TRBV2 and TRBJ1-2; perhaps TRBD1 as D (6 bases). Per germline, CDR1 SNHLY and CDR2 FYNNEI. V lost 3 bases and J 2 bases, leaving 13 bases between the germline ends. CDR3 length: 15 residues.

This chain joins TRBV10-3 and TRBJ1-1; no clear D gene. The CDR3 extends over 13 amino acids. V lost 4 bases, J lost 5 bases, and 11 bases lay in between. In germline, CDR1 is ENHRY, CDR2 SYGVKD. The CDR3 sequence is CAISVGERTEAFF. The CDR3 coding sequence is TGTGCCATCAGTGTTGGGGAACGAACTGAAGCTTTCTTT.

To note about this clone: Other DNA sequences within the sample encode an identical CDR3. The chain uses TRBV30 and TRBJ1-2, with a possible D match to TRBD1 (6 bases). Trimming took off 2 bases at V and 4 bases at J, with 8 bases between the two ends. The length of the CDR3 is 12 residues. Looked up from germline, CDR1 is GTSNPN and CDR2 is SVGIG (reference sequence). The CDR3 coding sequence is TGTGCCTGGAGTTTGGACAGCTATGGCTACACCTTC. This encodes CAWSLDSYGYTF.

The chain uses TRBV28 and TRBJ2-2; 13 positions match TRBD2. Trimming at V came to 5 bases and at J to 4 bases, leaving 7 bases not matched to a gene. Germline CDR1 MDHEN, CDR2 SYDVKM. The CDR3 length is 17 residues. CDR3 amino acids: CASSPRTSGGPTGELFF. In DNA, the CDR3 is TGTGCCAGCAGTCCTAGGACTAGCGGGGGTCCCACCGGGGAGCTGTTTTTT. The full variable domain, with the rest looked up from reference TRBV28 and TRBJ2-2, is DVKVTQSSRYLVKRTGEKVFLECVQDMDHENMFWYRQDPGLGLRLIYFSYDVKMKEKGDIPEGYSVSREKKERFSLILESASTNQTSMYLCASSPRTSGGPTGELFFGEGSRLTVL.

The chain recombines TRBV19 with TRBJ1-1; 8 bases agree with TRBD1. Germline V CDR1 and CDR2: LNHDA, SQIVND (reference sequence). Losses at the gene ends were 5 bases for V and 0 bases for J; bases not matched to a gene: 8. This CDR3 is built from 16 residues. CDR3 sequence (DNA): TGTGCCAGTAGTTTTGGACAGGGCGTGATGAACACTGAAGCTTTCTTT. This codes for CASSFGQGVMNTEAFF.

The chain employs TRBV19 and TRBJ2-1, with 8 bases that match TRBD2. The CDR3 runs to 15 residues. Germline V gene data show CDR1 as LNHDA and CDR2 as SQIVND (reference sequence). V gave up 3 bases and J gave up 8 bases; unmatched junction bases: 9. CDR3 in amino acids: CASSMPGLGFDEQFF. The CDR3 DNA is TGTGCCAGTAGTATGCCGGGACTAGGATTCGATGAGCAGTTCTTC.

The chain is built from TRBV7-9 and TRBJ2-7; D remains ambiguous. This CDR3 spans 13 amino acids. Germline CDR1 and CDR2: SEHNR and FQNEAQ (reference sequence). V was clipped by 6 bases and J by 3 bases, with 12 bases between them. CDR3 nucleotide sequence: TGTGCCAGCAGTGAACCCCAGCGCTACGAGCAGTACTTC. Translation: CASSEPQRYEQYF.

The CDR3 spells CAISDPLGRAVETQYF. In DNA form, the CDR3 reads TGTGCCATCAGTGACCCCCTAGGCAGGGCGGTAGAGACCCAGTACTTC. The chain links TRBV10-3 to TRBJ2-5; the D gene is possibly TRBD1 (5 bases). V was clipped by 3 bases and J by 4 bases, with 18 bases between them. The germline CDR1 and CDR2 sequences are ENHRY and SYGVKD. The CDR3 runs 16 residues.

CDR3 bases: TGTGCCAGCAAGACAGGGTTTAGAAGGGCTTTCTTT. Its translation is CASKTGFRRAFF. This chain connects TRBV27 to TRBJ1-1, with TRBD1 matching over 7 bases. CDR3 size: 12 residues. Germline assignment: CDR1 MNHEY and CDR2 SMNVEV (reference sequence). The V segment lost 7 bases and the J segment 11 bases; nucleotides outside the gene matches: 10.

DNA for the CDR3: TGCGCCAGCAGTGAGATTAGGGTGGGACATCTCTACGAGCAGTACTTC. This codes for CASSEIRVGHLYEQYF. This chain joins TRBV10-1 and TRBJ2-7, with D perhaps TRBD1 (6 bases). Trimming pared 2 bases from V and 3 bases from J, leaving 17 bases between. The CDR3 consists of 16 residues. The germline gives CDR1 WNHNN, CDR2 SYGVQD (reference sequence).

Regarding this clone: This CDR3 is also generated by other DNA sequences in the sample. The chain links TRBV5-1 to TRBJ2-7, with no clear D. The CDR3 contains 13 residues. The ends were cut back, 1 base at V and 3 bases at J, with 8 bases in the middle. Per the germline V gene, CDR1 is SGHRS and CDR2 is YFSETQ. The CDR3 spells CASSLTESYEQYF. CDR3 nucleotide sequence: TGCGCCAGCAGCTTGACAGAGAGCTACGAGCAGTACTTC.

The chain combines TRBV12-2 with TRBJ2-5; the table gives TRBD2 as D, unverified against the DNA. TRBV12-2 is deemed a pseudogene. The CDR3 has 14 amino acids. CDR3 coding DNA: TGTGCAAGTCGCTTAGAGACAGCGGGGGAGACCCAGTACTTC. It translates to CASRLETAGETQYF.

The rearrangement joins TRBV6-5 to TRBJ2-1, with TRBD2 matching over 10 bases. Germline V lookup: CDR1 MNHEY, CDR2 SVGAGI. V gave up 4 bases and J gave up 2 bases; unmatched junction bases: 2. This CDR3 comprises 15 residues. The CDR3 reads CASSLGLAPYNEQFF. The CDR3 DNA sequence: TGTGCCAGCAGTTTGGGACTAGCGCCCTACAATGAGCAGTTCTTC.

On this clone itself: Other DNA sequences from this sample encode an identical CDR3 as well. This rearrangement joins TRBV7-9 to TRBJ2-2, with D unclear. The germline V gene encodes CDR1 SEHNR and CDR2 FQNEAQ (reference sequence). Trimming took 1 base from V and 2 from J, leaving 8 bases between them. This CDR3 is 15 amino acids long. CDR3 sequence (DNA): TGTGCCAGCAGCTTAGGGCAGCCAAACACCGGGGAGCTGTTTTTT. This sequence encodes CASSLGQPNTGELFF.

CDR3 amino acids: CASSDVSGYEQYF. The CDR3 DNA reads as TGTGCCAGCAGCGACGTTAGCGGCTACGAGCAGTACTTC. The chain employs TRBV9 and TRBJ2-7; D perhaps matches TRBD2 (6 bases). CDR1 is SGDLS, CDR2 YYNGEE, per germline. V dropped 3 bases and J dropped 3 bases, with 10 bases sitting between them. The CDR3 contains 13 residues.

This sequence joins TRBV9 and TRBJ1-3; a possible D gene is TRBD1 (5 bases). V was clipped by 4 bases and J by 1 base, with 9 bases between them. The CDR3 totals 14 residues. Per germline, CDR1 SGDLS and CDR2 YYNGEE. The DNA of the CDR3 is TGTGCCAGCAGCCGTCAGGGTTCTGGAAACACCATATATTTT. Its protein is CASSRQGSGNTIYF. Drawing the rest from reference TRBV9 and TRBJ1-3, the complete variable domain is DSGVTQTPKHLITATGQRVTLRCSPRSGDLSVYWYQQSLDQGLQFLIQYYNGEERAKGNILERFSAQQFPDLHSELNLSSLELGDSALYFCASSRQGSGNTIYFGEGSWLTVV.

The chain employs TRBV2 and TRBJ1-4; 8 bases fit TRBD1. Per germline, CDR1 SNHLY and CDR2 FYNNEI. The CDR3 loop spans 13 amino acids. Germline trimming cut 7 bases from V and 9 bases from J; bases unmatched to any gene: 7. In DNA form, the CDR3 reads TGTGCCAGCATTCCTGGACAGGGTCAAAAACTGTTTTTT. Encoded protein: CASIPGQGQKLFF.

As concerns this clone: Different DNA sequences within this sample yield the same CDR3. J is TRBJ2-7 and V is TRBV6-1; possible D gene TRBD1, 5 bases. Trimming pared 1 base from V and 2 bases from J, leaving 9 bases between. Germline CDR1 is MNHNS and CDR2 is SASEGT. The CDR3 contains 14 residues. The CDR3 sequence: CASSEGGGPYEQYF. The CDR3 DNA reads TGTGCCAGCAGTGAAGGGGGCGGCCCCTACGAGCAGTACTTC.

The J gene is TRBJ2-5, the V gene TRBV19, with D perhaps being TRBD1 or TRBD2 (7 bases each). The V gene lost 3 bases and the J gene lost 4 bases, with 12 bases spanning the gap. The germline V gene encodes CDR1 LNHDA and CDR2 SQIVND (reference sequence). This CDR3 contains 14 residues. The CDR3 loop is CASSISGGGETQYF. The CDR3, as DNA: TGTGCCAGTAGTATTTCAGGGGGGGGAGAGACCCAGTACTTC.

The rearrangement joins TRBV6-5 to TRBJ1-3; tentatively, D is TRBD1 (5 bases). The V and J ends lost 4 bases and 4 bases respectively, with 17 bases between them. CDR3 length: 16 amino acids. CDR1 is MNHEY, CDR2 SVGAGI, per germline. In DNA, the CDR3 is TGTGCCAGCAGTTCCCCCGTCGGGGCGTACGGAAACACCATATATTTT. The encoded protein is CASSSPVGAYGNTIYF.

The chain recombines TRBV2 with TRBJ2-6, with D uncertain. Between the trimmed V and J ends, which lost 5 bases and 1 base, there was a span of 9 bases. The germline V gene has CDR1 SNHLY and CDR2 FYNNEI. CDR3 length: 15 amino acids. The CDR3, as DNA: TGTGCCAGCAGTCGTGGTGTTTCTGGGGCCAACGTCCTGACTTTC. Translation gives CASSRGVSGANVLTF.

This clone was seen a single time. CDR3 protein: CAISGQGSSYNEQFF. The DNA for the CDR3 is TGTGCCATCAGTGGGCAGGGAAGCTCCTACAATGAGCAGTTCTTC. The chain joins TRBV10-3 to TRBJ2-1, with D maybe TRBD1 (5 bases). From germline, CDR1 is ENHRY and CDR2 SYGVKD. The V and J ends lost 4 bases and 0 bases respectively, with 10 bases between them. This CDR3 contains 15 residues.